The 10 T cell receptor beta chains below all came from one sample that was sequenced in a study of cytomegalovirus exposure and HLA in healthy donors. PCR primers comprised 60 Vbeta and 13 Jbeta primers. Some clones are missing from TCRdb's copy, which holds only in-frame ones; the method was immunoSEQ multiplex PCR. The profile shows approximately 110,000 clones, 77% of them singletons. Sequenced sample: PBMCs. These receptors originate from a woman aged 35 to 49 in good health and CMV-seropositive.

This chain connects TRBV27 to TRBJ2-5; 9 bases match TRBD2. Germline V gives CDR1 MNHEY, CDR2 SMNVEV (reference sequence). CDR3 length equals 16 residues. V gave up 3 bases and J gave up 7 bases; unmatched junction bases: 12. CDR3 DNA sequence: TGTGCCAGCAGTTTTGGGGGTAGCGGGAGCGGGCGGACCCAGTACTTC. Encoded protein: CASSFGGSGSGRTQYF.

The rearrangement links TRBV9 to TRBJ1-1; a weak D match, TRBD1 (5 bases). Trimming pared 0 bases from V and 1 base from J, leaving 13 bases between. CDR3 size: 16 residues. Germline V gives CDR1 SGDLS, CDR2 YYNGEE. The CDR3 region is CASSVGVGRGNTEAFF. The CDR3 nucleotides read TGTGCCAGCAGCGTAGGAGTCGGGAGGGGGAACACTGAAGCTTTCTTT.

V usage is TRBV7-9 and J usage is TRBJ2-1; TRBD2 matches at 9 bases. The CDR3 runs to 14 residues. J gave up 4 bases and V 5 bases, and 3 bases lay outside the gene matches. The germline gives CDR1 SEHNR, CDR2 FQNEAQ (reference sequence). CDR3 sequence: CASSVGLAYNEQFF. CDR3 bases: TGTGCCAGCAGCGTCGGACTAGCGTACAATGAGCAGTTCTTC.

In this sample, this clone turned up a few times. The CDR3 protein is CASSYSTGDGYTF. As DNA, the CDR3 is TGTGCCAGCAGTTACTCGACAGGGGATGGCTACACCTTC. This rearrangement joins TRBV6-6 to TRBJ1-2; 8 bases are a match to TRBD1. The junction had 0 bases not matched to a gene; V was cut back by 0 bases and J by 6 bases. The CDR3 sequence is 13 residues long. Germline V lookup: CDR1 MNHNY, CDR2 SVGAGI (reference sequence).

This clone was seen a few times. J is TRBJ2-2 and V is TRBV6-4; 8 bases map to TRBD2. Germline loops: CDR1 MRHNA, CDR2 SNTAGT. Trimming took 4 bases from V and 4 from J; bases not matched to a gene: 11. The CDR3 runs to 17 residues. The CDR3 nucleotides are TGTGCCAGCAGTGCCTCCTTGGGACTAGGGTCCACCGGGGAGCTGTTTTTT. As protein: CASSASLGLGSTGELFF.

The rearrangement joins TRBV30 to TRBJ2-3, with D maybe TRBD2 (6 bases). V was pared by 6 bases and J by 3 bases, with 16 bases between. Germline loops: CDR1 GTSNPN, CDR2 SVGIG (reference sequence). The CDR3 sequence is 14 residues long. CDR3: CACLGPRGTDTQYF. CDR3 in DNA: TGTGCCTGCCTGGGGCCCCGGGGGACAGATACGCAGTATTTT.

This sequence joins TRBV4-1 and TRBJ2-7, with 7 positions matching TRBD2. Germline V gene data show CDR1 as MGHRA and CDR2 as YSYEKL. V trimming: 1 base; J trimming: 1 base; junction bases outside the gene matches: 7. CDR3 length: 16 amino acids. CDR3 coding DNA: TGCGCCAGCAGCCAAGGTGTGTCTAGCGGTTCCTACGAGCAGTACTTC. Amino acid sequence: CASSQGVSSGSYEQYF.

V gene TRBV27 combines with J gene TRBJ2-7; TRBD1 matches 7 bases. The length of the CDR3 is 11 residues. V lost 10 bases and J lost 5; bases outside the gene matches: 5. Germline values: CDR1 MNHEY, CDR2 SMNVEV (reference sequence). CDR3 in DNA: TGTGCCACCAAGGGACAGCACGAGCAGTACTTC. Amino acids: CATKGQHEQYF.

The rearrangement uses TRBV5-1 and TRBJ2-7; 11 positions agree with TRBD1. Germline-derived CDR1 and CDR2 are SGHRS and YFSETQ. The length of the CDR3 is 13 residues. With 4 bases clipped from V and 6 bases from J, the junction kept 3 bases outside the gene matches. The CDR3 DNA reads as TGCGCCAGCAGCCTGGGGACAGGGGGCGAGCAGTACTTC. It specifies CASSLGTGGEQYF.

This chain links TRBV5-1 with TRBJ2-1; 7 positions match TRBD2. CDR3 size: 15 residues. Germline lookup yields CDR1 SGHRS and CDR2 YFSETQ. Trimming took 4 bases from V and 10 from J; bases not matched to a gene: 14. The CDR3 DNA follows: TGCGCCAGCAGCCCCCTACCGGGAGGAGATGAGGAGCAGTTCTTC. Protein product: CASSPLPGGDEEQFF.